These 32 T cell receptor beta chains were sequenced from one sample in a study of T-cell reconstitution after alpha-beta-depleted transplantation in children. Unique molecular identifiers were used to barcode this TCRbeta library. TCRdb fed the PCR reads into MiXCR, producing one record per CDR3 protein. The data hold around 380,000 distinct CDR3 sequences, with about 11% observed a single time. The sequencing used PBMCs from the stem cell graft donor, collected from the stem cell graft. Receptor source: a human donor who donated a stem cell graft to a child with acute myeloid leukemia.

The CDR3 DNA is TGTGCCAGCCAACTCGGGACAGCCTACAATGAGCAGTTCTTC. It yields the protein CASQLGTAYNEQFF. The V gene is TRBV6-1, the J gene TRBJ2-1; 7 nucleotides match TRBD1. Germline lookup yields CDR1 MNHNS and CDR2 SASEGT. The CDR3 is 14 amino acids. The V segment lost 8 bases and the J segment 2 bases; nucleotides outside the gene matches: 6.

This clonotype was seen at least ten times. The V call is TRBV7-2, the J call TRBJ2-7; D is unclear. The CDR3 covers 14 residues. Trimming cost V 5 bases and J 0 bases, with 11 bases left between them. The germline gives CDR1 SGHTA, CDR2 FQGNSA. The CDR3 reads CASSREQTSYEQYF. The CDR3 DNA reads as TGTGCCAGCAGCCGTGAACAGACCTCCTACGAGCAGTACTTC.

This clonotype was detected only a few times. In DNA, the CDR3 is TGTGCCAGCAGCCTCAGACAGGGGAACACCGGGGAGCTGTTTTTT. Amino acids: CASSLRQGNTGELFF. The rearrangement uses TRBV7-2 and TRBJ2-2; TRBD1 matches 7 bases. Trimming cost V 5 bases and J 1 base; bases outside gene matches: 4. This CDR3 spans 15 amino acids. Germline V CDR1 and CDR2: SGHTA, FQGNSA.

This clonotype was observed a handful of times. The chain recombines TRBV4-1 with TRBJ1-2; weak D call: TRBD1 (5 bases). V dropped 5 bases and J dropped 0 bases, with 13 bases sitting between them. This CDR3 is built from 15 residues. Germline-derived CDR1 and CDR2 are MGHRA and YSYEKL. Written as DNA, the CDR3 is TGCGCCAGCAGCATCCGGGACCTATCTAACTATGGCTACACCTTC. It translates to CASSIRDLSNYGYTF.

This sequence joins TRBV6-1 and TRBJ2-1; D is unresolved. CDR1 is MNHNS and CDR2 is SASEGT in the germline V gene. The CDR3 runs 16 residues. V was shortened by 5 bases and J by 6 bases, with 20 bases between the two germline ends. The CDR3 bases are TGTGCCAGCAGTCCGCTCCCGGGCCCGGCTCTCAATGAGCAGTTCTTC. It codes for CASSPLPGPALNEQFF.

As DNA, the CDR3 is TGTGCCAGCAGCCCGTGGGGGGATCGTGATACGCAGTATTTT. Residues: CASSPWGDRDTQYF. The genes are TRBV5-5 and TRBJ2-3, with TRBD2 as a possible D gene (6 bases). The CDR3 is made up of 14 amino acids. Germline V gene data show CDR1 as SGHKS and CDR2 as YYEKEE (reference sequence). Trimming took 4 bases from V and 6 from J, leaving 15 bases between them.

Turning to this clonotype: Since a much larger clone is just one base distant, this may be a read error. This chain uses TRBV7-6 with TRBJ2-3; weak D call: TRBD2 (6 bases). Germline CDR1 and CDR2: SGHVS and FNYEAQ. This CDR3 has 16 residues. V lost 1 base to trimming and J lost 0 bases, with 11 bases between them. The CDR3 DNA is TGTGCCAGCAGCTTAGTGGCTAGCGAGAGCACAGATACGCAGTATTTT. Translating it yields CASSLVASESTDTQYF.

The table lists this clonotype with a few counts. The J gene is TRBJ2-3, the V gene TRBV11-2; 8 bases agree with TRBD1. The CDR3 length is 14 residues. V trimming: 6 bases; J trimming: 4 bases; junction bases outside the gene matches: 6. Germline CDR1 and CDR2: SGHAT and FQNNGV. The CDR3 loop is CASSFRTGPDTQYF. The CDR3 DNA is TGTGCCAGCAGTTTCCGGACAGGGCCAGATACGCAGTATTTT.

This clonotype has at least ten counts. CDR3 in amino acids: CASSQDPPGILGETQYF. CDR3 in DNA: TGCGCCAGCAGCCAAGATCCCCCGGGGATCCTGGGGGAGACCCAGTACTTC. V gene TRBV4-1 combines with J gene TRBJ2-5, with a weak D call TRBD2 (5 bases). Germline V CDR1 and CDR2: MGHRA, YSYEKL. The CDR3 sequence is 17 residues long. The V end was cut by 0 bases, the J end by 5 bases, with 19 bases between.

The J gene is TRBJ2-5, the V gene TRBV7-9; maybe TRBD2 (6 bases). V was trimmed by 3 bases and J by 2 bases, leaving 13 bases between them. The CDR3 has 15 residues. Per the germline V gene, CDR1 is SEHNR and CDR2 is FQNEAQ (reference sequence). CDR3 DNA sequence: TGTGCCAGCAGCTTTTCTGGGACTCGTCAAGAGACCCAGTACTTC. Protein sequence: CASSFSGTRQETQYF.

This clonotype was counted at least ten times. V usage is TRBV7-8 and J usage is TRBJ1-2; unclear D gene. Trimming stripped 1 base from V and 2 bases from J, with 8 bases between. CDR3 length: 14 amino acids. Looked up from germline, CDR1 is SGHVS and CDR2 is FQNEAQ. The CDR3 bases are TGTGCCAGCAGCTTAGATGGGTACAACTATGGCTACACCTTC. Its translation: CASSLDGYNYGYTF.

The J gene is TRBJ1-1, the V gene TRBV20-1; maybe TRBD1 (5 bases). The CDR3 is made up of 12 amino acids. V lost 3 bases and J 6 bases, leaving 11 bases between the germline ends. The germline V gene has CDR1 DFQATT and CDR2 SNEGSKA (reference sequence). The CDR3 bases are TGCAGTGCTAGCGTCTTGGGGCCTGAAGCTTTCTTT. Translation gives CSASVLGPEAFF.

The rearrangement uses TRBV12-3 or TRBV12-4 and TRBJ1-5; 11 bases fit TRBD1. The CDR3 is 14 amino acids. The V segment lost 7 bases and the J segment 6 bases; nucleotides outside the gene matches: 5. CDR3 sequence: CASNGQGAGQPQHF. In DNA form, the CDR3 reads TGTGCCAGCAATGGACAGGGGGCGGGTCAGCCCCAGCATTTT.

This clonotype was recorded at least ten times. The chain uses TRBV15 and TRBJ2-5, with 13 bases fitting TRBD2. Trimming at V came to 3 bases and at J to 5 bases, leaving 6 bases not matched to a gene. The CDR3 sequence is 16 residues long. Germline assignment: CDR1 LNHNV and CDR2 YYDKDF (reference sequence). CDR3 sequence reads: CATSRGTSGIGETQYF. The CDR3 DNA reads TGTGCCACCAGCAGGGGGACTAGCGGGATAGGGGAGACCCAGTACTTC.

A remark on this clonotype: The junction differs from germline at one of its ends, possibly a read error. This chain connects TRBV20-1 to TRBJ1-5; no firm D call. Per the germline V gene, CDR1 is DFQATT and CDR2 is SNEGSKA (reference sequence). This CDR3 is built from 12 residues. The CDR3 nucleotides are TGCAGTGGTAGATTTAGCAATCAGCCCCAGCATTTT. Protein product: CSGRFSNQPQHF.

The V and J genes are TRBV7-6 and TRBJ2-1; TRBD2 matches at 14 bases. Germline loops: CDR1 SGHVS, CDR2 FNYEAQ. J was trimmed by 8 bases and V by 5 bases; bases with no gene match: 5. The CDR3 totals 15 residues. The CDR3 DNA follows: TGTGCCAGCAGCGCGACTAGCGGGGGGGCCTATGAGCAGTTCTTC. Its translation is CASSATSGGAYEQFF.

This clonotype was found a few times. The CDR3 reads CASSSGYESYGYTF. Here the CDR3 DNA reads TGCGCCAGCAGCTCCGGTTATGAGAGCTATGGCTACACCTTC. The rearrangement links TRBV5-1 to TRBJ1-2; D unclear. The V end was cut by 3 bases, the J end by 4 bases, with 13 bases between. Per the germline V gene, CDR1 is SGHRS and CDR2 is YFSETQ. The CDR3 has 14 residues.

V and J are TRBV2 and TRBJ2-3; D remains ambiguous. Trimming left V 0 bases short and J 0 bases short, with 10 bases between. Germline lookup yields CDR1 SNHLY and CDR2 FYNNEI. There are 16 residues in the CDR3. CDR3 in DNA: TGTGCCAGCAGTGAAGCGCAAGCTGGCAGCACAGATACGCAGTATTTT. Protein sequence: CASSEAQAGSTDTQYF.

This rearrangement joins TRBV5-4 to TRBJ1-1, with no clear D. The CDR3 length is 17 residues. The V end was cut by 4 bases, the J end by 0 bases, with 19 bases between. Germline V gives CDR1 SGHNT, CDR2 YYREEE (reference sequence). This CDR3 reads CASSTSNSLYMNTEAFF. As DNA, the CDR3 is TGTGCCAGCAGCACGAGCAACAGCCTCTATATGAACACTGAAGCTTTCTTT.

The sample holds a few counts of this clonotype. V and J are TRBV20-1 and TRBJ2-5, with TRBD2 matching 8 bases. The CDR3 length is 16 residues. Trimming at V came to 1 base and at J to 1 base, leaving 8 bases not matched to a gene. In germline, CDR1 is DFQATT, CDR2 SNEGSKA (reference sequence). CDR3 DNA: TGCAGTGCTAGAGGAGCGGGAGCCAAAATCCAAGAGACCCAGTACTTC. It translates to CSARGAGAKIQETQYF.

At least ten counts were recorded for this clonotype. V gene TRBV7-2 combines with J gene TRBJ2-1; 7 nucleotides match TRBD1. Germline loops: CDR1 SGHTA, CDR2 FQGNSA. The junction had 11 bases not matched to a gene; V was cut back by 5 bases and J by 4 bases. The CDR3 covers 16 residues. CDR3 sequence: CASSMGTVLGYNEQFF. In DNA form, the CDR3 reads TGTGCCAGCAGCATGGGGACAGTTCTCGGGTACAATGAGCAGTTCTTC.

The gene calls are TRBV18 and TRBJ2-4, with 7 bases aligning to TRBD1. The CDR3 is 14 residues long. From germline, CDR1 is KGHSH and CDR2 LQKENI. The V and J ends lost 3 bases and 8 bases, in that order; junction bases with no gene match: 7. The CDR3 DNA reads TGTGCCAGCTCACCCGGGACCCAGGGGGACATTCAGTACTTC. This gives the protein CASSPGTQGDIQYF. Supplemented by reference TRBV18 and TRBJ2-4, the full variable domain reads NAGVMQNPRHLVRRRGQEARLRCSPMKGHSHVYWYRQLPEEGLKFMVYLQKENIIDESGMPKERFSAEFPKEGPSILRIQQVVRGDSAAYFCASSPGTQGDIQYFGAGTRLSVL.

The rearrangement uses TRBV5-1 and TRBJ2-7, with D tentatively TRBD1 (5 bases). Germline-derived CDR1 and CDR2 are SGHRS and YFSETQ. This CDR3 region has 14 residues. Trimming left V 2 bases short and J 1 base short, with 10 bases between. The CDR3 is CASSFGAESYEQYF. In DNA form, the CDR3 reads TGCGCCAGCAGCTTTGGGGCCGAGTCCTACGAGCAGTACTTC.

This clonotype has a handful of counts. The chain links TRBV5-6 to TRBJ2-5; the D gene is possibly TRBD2 (6 bases). The CDR3 has 15 amino acids. CDR1 is SGHDT and CDR2 is YYEEEE in the germline V gene. Trimming removed 1 base from V and 2 bases from J, with 12 bases in between. CDR3 in amino acids: CASSLKLGGQETQYF. The CDR3 DNA follows: TGTGCCAGCAGCTTGAAGTTGGGGGGACAAGAGACCCAGTACTTC.

The sample holds many counts of this clonotype. The V and J genes are TRBV20-1 and TRBJ2-2; 9 bases map to TRBD2. Per the germline V gene, CDR1 is DFQATT and CDR2 is SNEGSKA (reference sequence). The CDR3 consists of 15 residues. J gave up 4 bases and V 1 base, and 4 bases lay outside the gene matches. CDR3 nucleotide sequence: TGCAGTGCTAGAGGTAGCGGGAGTATCACCGGGGAGCTGTTTTTT. Translated, it gives CSARGSGSITGELFF.

This clonotype was counted only a few times. V gene TRBV12-3 or TRBV12-4 combines with J gene TRBJ2-7, with TRBD2 matching 9 bases. Germline trimming cut 5 bases from V and 4 bases from J; bases unmatched to any gene: 6. The CDR3 totals 14 residues. In DNA, the CDR3 is TGTGCCAGCAGTACTAGCGGGTTGTTGTACGAGCAGTACTTC. It specifies CASSTSGLLYEQYF.

The chain is built from TRBV10-3 and TRBJ2-3, with 9 bases fitting TRBD2. The germline V gene has CDR1 ENHRY and CDR2 SYGVKD. The V segment lost 2 bases and the J segment 0 bases; nucleotides outside the gene matches: 3. This CDR3 is 16 amino acids long. Written as DNA, the CDR3 is TGTGCCATCAGTGAGGCCGGGACTAGCAGCACAGATACGCAGTATTTT. It specifies CAISEAGTSSTDTQYF.

The CDR3 DNA follows: TGCAGTGCTGAACGGGAGGCCTTCACAGATACGCAGTATTTT. The encoded protein is CSAEREAFTDTQYF. The gene calls are TRBV20-1 and TRBJ2-3, with 7 bases aligning to TRBD2. After removal of 5 bases from V and 2 bases from J, the junction contained 7 bases not matched to a gene. The germline V gene encodes CDR1 DFQATT and CDR2 SNEGSKA (reference sequence). This CDR3 is built from 14 residues.

In this sample, this clonotype turned up a few times. The genes are TRBV20-1 and TRBJ2-6; 7 positions agree with TRBD1. CDR1 and CDR2 from the germline V gene are DFQATT and SNEGSKA (reference sequence). The J segment lost 0 bases and the V segment lost 3 bases, leaving 2 bases of the junction unmatched. This CDR3 has 15 residues. CDR3 protein: CSARNRGSGANVLTF. CDR3 in DNA: TGCAGTGCTAGGAACAGGGGCTCTGGGGCCAACGTCCTGACTTTC.

This clonotype came up many times. The genes are TRBV7-2 and TRBJ2-7, with unresolved D. Germline V gene lookup returns CDR1 SGHTA and CDR2 FQGNSA. CDR3 length: 14 residues. Trimming took 1 base from V and 2 from J, leaving 9 bases between them. The CDR3 DNA is TGTGCCAGCAGCTTAGGCAGCTTTGCCTACGAGCAGTACTTC. Amino acids: CASSLGSFAYEQYF.

Only a few counts were recorded for this clonotype. V and J are TRBV20-1 and TRBJ1-2; 10 positions match TRBD1. This CDR3 has 14 amino acids. V trimming: 5 bases; J trimming: 3 bases; junction bases outside the gene matches: 6. Looked up from germline, CDR1 is DFQATT and CDR2 is SNEGSKA (reference sequence). The CDR3 reads CSASRDRGDYGYTF. CDR3 DNA sequence: TGCAGTGCTTCCCGGGACAGGGGAGACTATGGCTACACCTTC.

The CDR3 DNA reads TGTGCCAGCAGAACAGGGACCAGTGGCTACACCTTC. Its translation: CASRTGTSGYTF. The chain uses TRBV27 and TRBJ1-2, with D possibly being TRBD1 (6 bases). The length of the CDR3 is 12 residues. Germline assignment: CDR1 MNHEY and CDR2 SMNVEV (reference sequence). V gave up 6 bases and J gave up 7 bases, with 12 bases separating them.